A single TCR beta chain is shown here with its context. Its antigen is unidentified. In germline, CDR1 is SQVTM, CDR2 ANQGSEA. V was shortened by 4 bases and J by 1 base, with 13 bases between the two germline ends. The CDR3 spans 14 residues. The sample originates from a study of cytomegalovirus exposure and HLA in healthy donors. Repertoires were generated with immunoSEQ multiplex PCR, while TCRdb's copy carries only in-frame clones and drops some. Of 150,000 to 200,000 clones in the sample, about 88% were seen once. Study-level results: In vitro experiments confirmed that a few CMV-associated chains were specific for CMV antigens.

Sequencing was carried out using PBMCs. This clonotype originated in a woman aged 18-35 years in good health and CMV-seronegative. The V gene is TRBV29-1, the J gene TRBJ1-1; D not resolved. Written as DNA, the CDR3 is TGCAGCGTTGCAATTCACGGGGAGAACACTGAAGCTTTCTTT. Translated, it gives CSVAIHGENTEAFF.